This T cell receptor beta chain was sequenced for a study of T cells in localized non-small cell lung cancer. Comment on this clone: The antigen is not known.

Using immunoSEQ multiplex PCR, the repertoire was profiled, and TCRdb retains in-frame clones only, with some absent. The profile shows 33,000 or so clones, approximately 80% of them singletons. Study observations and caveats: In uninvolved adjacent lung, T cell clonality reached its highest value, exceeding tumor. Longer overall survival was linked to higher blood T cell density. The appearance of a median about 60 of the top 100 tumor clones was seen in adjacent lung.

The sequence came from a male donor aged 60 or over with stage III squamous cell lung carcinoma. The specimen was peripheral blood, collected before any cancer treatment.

CDR3 sequence: CASSSSSDETQYF. CDR3 coding DNA: TGCGCCAGCAGCTCAAGTAGCGATGAGACCCAGTACTTC. The V and J genes are TRBV5-1 and TRBJ2-5, with D perhaps TRBD2 (5 bases). The CDR3 is made up of 13 amino acids. Germline V gene lookup returns CDR1 SGHRS and CDR2 YFSETQ. Trimming stripped 3 bases from V and 5 bases from J, with 11 bases between.